This T cell receptor (beta chain) was captured in a study of blood T cells in healthy people across ages. The authors ran a second PCR of about 6 to 11 cycles using a sample-barcoded 5' primer and a J-beta primer mix. TCRdb re-called the 5' RACE reads through MiXCR, storing one row per CDR3 protein. The data contain about 1.1 million distinct CDR3 sequences, around two fifths of them singletons. Germline V CDR1 and CDR2: SGHTA, FQGNSA. V gave up 5 bases and J gave up 3 bases, with 16 bases separating them. The CDR3 has 15 residues. Study-wide results and caveats: Estimated diversity that came from one million T cells was considered an underestimate. Unknown donor CMV status possibly confounded expanded clonotype changes.

The table lists this clonotype with a few counts. Its specificity is not known. Sequencing used blood. The chain employs TRBV7-2 and TRBJ1-2; D not resolved. The sequence was collected from a man aged 18 to 29 in good health. CDR3 sequence (DNA): TGTGCCAGCAGCCCCCCGATGGGCCGGGACTATGGCTACACCTTC. It specifies CASSPPMGRDYGYTF.